This T cell receptor beta chain is from a study of shared clonotypes between healthy human individuals. Donors were healthy HIV-negative adults without recent acute infections or vaccinations. CD4+ cells yielded CD45RA+ naive and CD45RA-negative memory subsets. Each replicate PCR on the sorted subsets used approximately 200 ng DNA (approximately 33,000 T cell genomes). The repertoire was sequenced with immunoSEQ multiplex PCR; TCRdb's copy has only in-frame clones and lacks some. The table includes 550,000 to 800,000 clones, around 74% detected once. In regard to this clone: Its antigen is currently unknown.

Study outcomes and limitations: About 5% of naive CD4 clonotypes were shared across a few donors.

V lost 3 bases to trimming and J lost 5 bases, with 11 bases between them. Germline loops: CDR1 ENHRY, CDR2 SYGVKD. This CDR3 is built from 14 residues. This TCR came from a woman aged 25-40 years in good health. The chain carries TRBV10-3 and TRBJ2-4, with D perhaps TRBD1 (5 bases). Sequencing was carried out using memory CD4+ T cells sorted from blood. The subset is: CD45RA-negative fraction. The CDR3 DNA reads as TGTGCCATCAGTGAAAGGGGCGCCCAAAACATTCAGTACTTC. As protein: CAISERGAQNIQYF.